A selection of T cell receptor beta chains follows, all from one sample in a study of blood T cell repertoires in COVID-19. TCRdb's copy holds only in-frame clones and misses some; the assay was immunoSEQ multiplex PCR. This repertoire shows about 280,000 clones, 88% found once; its top ten account for almost 9.5%. The sequenced sample consisted of peripheral blood. Receptor source: a man aged 18 to 29 with active or convalescent COVID-19. The CDR3 runs from the conserved cysteine through the conserved F or W. A D gene is named only where the DNA matches it firmly. Rows give clone size only sometimes, using once, few, many, or a class for an expanded clone.

V: TRBV20-1; D: .; size: .; J: TRBJ2-7; DNA: TGCAGTGCTAGTCTTGGACAGATGGCAAACGAGCAGTACTTC; CDR3: CSASLGQMANEQYF
V: TRBV20-1; D: TRBD1; size: once; J: TRBJ1-2; DNA: TGCAGTGCTTGGACAGGGGAAGGCTACACCTTC; CDR3: CSAWTGEGYTF
V: TRBV7-3; D: .; size: .; J: TRBJ2-1; DNA: TGTGCCAGCAGCGAAACCGGGACTCCGGGGAATGAGCAGTTCTTC; CDR3: CASSETGTPGNEQFF
V: TRBV7-2; D: TRBD1; size: .; J: TRBJ2-3; DNA: TGTGCCAGCAGCGCCTGGGACAGGGACACAGATACGCAGTATTTT; CDR3: CASSAWDRDTDTQYF
V: TRBV20-1; D: .; size: .; J: TRBJ2-6; DNA: TGCAGTGCTAGTTTGGCTAGCACCGTGGGGGGGGCCAACGTCCTGACTTTC; CDR3: CSASLASTVGGANVLTF
V: TRBV7-3; D: .; size: .; J: TRBJ2-1; DNA: TGTGCCAGCAGCTTAGGCAGGACAACCTCCTACAATGAGCAGTTCTTC; CDR3: CASSLGRTTSYNEQFF
V: TRBV3-1/TRBV3-2; D: .; size: .; J: TRBJ2-1; DNA: TGTGCCAGCAGCCACCGGATGGGGGCGGGTGAGCAGTTCTTC; CDR3: CASSHRMGAGEQFF
V: TRBV20-1; D: .; size: .; J: TRBJ2-3; DNA: TGCAGTGCTAGTCGAATCGGAGGGATCACAGATACGCAGTATTTT; CDR3: CSASRIGGITDTQYF
V: TRBV3-1/TRBV3-2; D: .; size: .; J: TRBJ1-6; DNA: TGTGCCAGCAGCCAAGGAACGGGTAATTCACCCCTCCACTTT; CDR3: CASSQGTGNSPLHF
V: TRBV9; D: TRBD1; size: .; J: TRBJ1-4; DNA: TGTGCCAGCAGCGCCGGGACAGATGAAAAACTGTTTTTT; CDR3: CASSAGTDEKLFF
V: TRBV9; D: .; size: once; J: TRBJ2-7; DNA: TGTGCCAGCAGCGTAGTCGGGGATTCCTACGAGCAGTACTTC; CDR3: CASSVVGDSYEQYF
V: TRBV9; D: TRBD1; size: .; J: TRBJ2-1; DNA: TGTGCCAGCAGCGTACGACAGGGGGGCGATGAGCAGTTCTTC; CDR3: CASSVRQGGDEQFF
V: TRBV18; D: .; size: .; J: TRBJ2-5; DNA: TGTGCCAGCTCAACGACAGACCAAGAGACCCAGTACTTC; CDR3: CASSTTDQETQYF
V: TRBV12-3/TRBV12-4; D: .; size: few; J: TRBJ2-3; DNA: TGTGCCAGCAGTTTAGCCAGAGATACGCAGTATTTT; CDR3: CASSLARDTQYF
V: TRBV2; D: TRBD1; size: .; J: TRBJ1-5; DNA: TGTGCCAGCAGGGCCGGGACAGGCACCGATCAGCCCCAGCATTTT; CDR3: CASRAGTGTDQPQHF
V: TRBV11-2; D: .; size: .; J: TRBJ1-1; DNA: TGTGCCAGCAGCTCTCAAGGGAGCACTGAAGCTTTCTTT; CDR3: CASSSQGSTEAFF
V: TRBV11-2; D: TRBD2; size: .; J: TRBJ2-7; DNA: TGTGCCAGCAGCCTGACGTCTAGCGGGCTCTCCTACGAGCAGTACTTC; CDR3: CASSLTSSGLSYEQYF
V: TRBV12-3/TRBV12-4; D: .; size: .; J: TRBJ1-2; DNA: TGTGCCAGCAGTTTTCTCGCAGGGCATGGCTACACCTTC; CDR3: CASSFLAGHGYTF
V: TRBV5-1; D: .; size: .; J: TRBJ1-1; DNA: TGCGCCAGCAGCTTGGGGCAGGGCGAAGTAGAAGCTTTCTTT; CDR3: CASSLGQGEVEAFF
V: TRBV27; D: TRBD1; size: .; J: TRBJ1-6; DNA: TGTGCCAGCAGTTCGACAGGGGCCCCTAATTCACCCCTCCACTTT; CDR3: CASSSTGAPNSPLHF
V: TRBV28; D: TRBD1; size: .; J: TRBJ2-7; DNA: TGTGCCAGCACTTTATCGGGACAGGGGACGGCCGAGCAGTACTTC; CDR3: CASTLSGQGTAEQYF
V: TRBV6-6; D: TRBD1; size: .; J: TRBJ1-4; DNA: TGTGCCGGACAGGGGGCTGGCGAAAAACTGTTTTTT; CDR3: CAGQGAGEKLFF
V: TRBV6-1; D: TRBD2; size: many; J: TRBJ2-5; DNA: TGTGCCAGCAGTGAACTAGCGGGGGGGCAAGAGACCCAGTACTTC; CDR3: CASSELAGGQETQYF
V: TRBV10-3; D: .; size: .; J: TRBJ2-7; DNA: TGTGCCATCAGTGAGTCGGCAGGGGGGTCCTACGAGCAGTACTTC; CDR3: CAISESAGGSYEQYF
V: TRBV10-3; D: TRBD2; size: .; J: TRBJ2-7; DNA: TGTGCCATCAGTGAGGCCCAGCGGGGCGGATACGAGCAGTACTTC; CDR3: CAISEAQRGGYEQYF
V: TRBV7-2; D: TRBD1; size: .; J: TRBJ1-2; DNA: TGTGCCAGCAGCATAACAGGGGGCAGCTATGGCTACACCTTC; CDR3: CASSITGGSYGYTF
V: TRBV9; D: TRBD1; size: .; J: TRBJ1-1; DNA: TGTGCCAGCAGCCCCCGGACAGGACGGAACACTGAAGCTTTCTTT; CDR3: CASSPRTGRNTEAFF
V: TRBV13; D: TRBD2; size: .; J: TRBJ2-5; DNA: TGTGCCAGCAGCTTCAGTGTGGCGGGGGGCCCAGAGACCCAGTACTTC; CDR3: CASSFSVAGGPETQYF
V: TRBV19; D: TRBD1; size: .; J: TRBJ1-2; DNA: TGTGCCAGTAGCCTTGGACAGGGGGCCTATGGCTACACCTTC; CDR3: CASSLGQGAYGYTF
V: TRBV19; D: .; size: .; J: TRBJ2-2; DNA: TGTGCCAGTAGCCCACAAAGAAACACCGGGGAGCTGTTTTTT; CDR3: CASSPQRNTGELFF
V: TRBV10-3; D: TRBD2; size: .; J: TRBJ2-5; DNA: TGTGCCATCAGTGAGCCTAGCGGGGGGCTGGAGACCCAGTACTTC; CDR3: CAISEPSGGLETQYF
V: TRBV24-1; D: .; size: .; J: TRBJ1-4; DNA: TGTGCCACCAGTGTAGGGGAACACCAAGCTAATGAAAAACTGTTTTTT; CDR3: CATSVGEHQANEKLFF
V: TRBV27; D: TRBD1; size: .; J: TRBJ1-5; DNA: TGTGCCAGCAGTTTGGCAGGGGGCGCGGTTCAGCCCCAGCATTTT; CDR3: CASSLAGGAVQPQHF
V: TRBV11-1; D: TRBD2; size: .; J: TRBJ2-5; DNA: TGTGCCAGCAGCTCCCGGGACTACGAACCAGAGACCCAGTACTTC; CDR3: CASSSRDYEPETQYF
V: TRBV5-1; D: .; size: .; J: TRBJ2-1; DNA: TGCGCCAGCAGCCTACCCGGGCTAGCCCACAATGAGCAGTTCTTC; CDR3: CASSLPGLAHNEQFF
V: TRBV10-3; D: .; size: .; J: TRBJ1-3; DNA: TGTGCCATCAGTGATCCTGCGTCGCGCTCTGGAAACACCATATATTTT; CDR3: CAISDPASRSGNTIYF